The 10 T cell receptor beta chains below all came from one sample that was sequenced in a study of T cell repertoires in ileal Crohn's disease. The time point here: neoterminal ileum biopsy at postoperative endoscopy, about 6 months after surgery. TCRdb keeps only in-frame clones here, not all; method: immunoSEQ multiplex PCR. The sample carries approximately 18,000 clones, approximately 77% recorded once. The source material was ileal tissue. These TCRs come from an adult with Crohn's disease.

The chain recombines TRBV4-1 with TRBJ2-3; D perhaps matches TRBD2 (6 bases). The CDR3 runs to 15 residues. CDR1 and CDR2 (germline): MGHRA, YSYEKL. V lost 1 base and J lost 1, with 9 bases in between. CDR3 amino acids: CASSQGDLGTDTQYF. The CDR3 nucleotides read TGCGCCAGCAGCCAAGGGGACTTAGGCACAGATACGCAGTATTTT.

This clone has more than one count but fewer than ten. The chain couples TRBV4-2 to TRBJ1-4; D may be TRBD1 (6 bases). V lost 1 base, J lost 4 bases, and 10 bases lay in between. Germline CDR1 LGHNA, CDR2 YNFKEQ. This CDR3 is built from 15 residues. CDR3 nucleotide sequence: TGTGCCAGCAGCCAAGCAGGGGTATTTAATGAAAAACTGTTTTTT. Protein product: CASSQAGVFNEKLFF.

The CDR3 loop is CASSEVAGLSHTF. The CDR3 DNA reads as TGTGCCAGCAGTGAAGTCGCAGGGCTTTCCCACACCTTC. The chain combines TRBV6-1 with TRBJ1-2; possible D gene TRBD1, 5 bases. The germline V and J ends were trimmed by 1 base and 12 bases, with 15 bases remaining between them. This CDR3 comprises 13 residues. The germline gives CDR1 MNHNS, CDR2 SASEGT.

The chain carries TRBV29-1 and TRBJ2-1; D is uncertain. Germline V gene sequence: CDR1 SQVTM, CDR2 ANQGSEA. V lost 8 bases to trimming and J lost 5 bases, with 13 bases between them. The CDR3 sequence is 12 residues long. CDR3 protein: CSTLYSNNEQFF. The CDR3 DNA follows: TGCAGCACCTTGTACAGTAACAATGAGCAGTTCTTC.

This chain links TRBV29-1 with TRBJ1-1; D remains unclear. Trimming shortened V by 3 bases and J by 3 bases, and 14 bases separated the two germline ends. The CDR3 extends over 14 amino acids. CDR1 SQVTM and CDR2 ANQGSEA come from the germline V gene. Here the CDR3 DNA reads TGCAGCGTTGATGCTGGATTTAGCGACACTGAAGCTTTCTTT. Its translation is CSVDAGFSDTEAFF. Complete variable domain (other parts from reference TRBV29-1 and TRBJ1-1): SAVISQKPSRDICQRGTSLTIQCQVDSQVTMMFWYRQQPGQSLTLIATANQGSEATYESGFVIDKFPISRPNLTFSTLTVSNMSPEDSSIYLCSVDAGFSDTEAFFGQGTRLTVV.

The J gene is TRBJ1-2, the V gene TRBV6-1; unclear D gene. Germline CDR1 reads MNHNS; CDR2 reads SASEGT. Trimming took off 6 bases at V and 4 bases at J, with 12 bases between the two ends. The CDR3 loop spans 13 amino acids. The DNA of the CDR3 is TGTGCCAGCAGCTTCCAGTACCCCTATGGCTACACCTTC. It yields the protein CASSFQYPYGYTF.

The J gene is TRBJ2-3, the V gene TRBV9, with 13 nucleotides matching TRBD2. Germline V CDR1 and CDR2: SGDLS, YYNGEE. CDR3 size: 18 residues. V was pared by 5 bases and J by 0 bases, with 9 bases of the junction left unmatched. The CDR3 bases are TGTGCCAGCAGTACTAGGACTAGCGGGGGCCTTAGCACAGATACGCAGTATTTT. Its protein is CASSTRTSGGLSTDTQYF.

This clone is classed as medium-sized (0.01 to 0.1%). The chain has TRBV18 and TRBJ1-1; possibly TRBD1 for D (6 bases). The CDR3 has 14 amino acids. The germline CDR1 and CDR2 sequences are KGHSH and LQKENI. The ends were cut back, 2 bases at V and 1 base at J, with 8 bases in the middle. The chain's CDR3 is CASSPGQKNTEAFF. The DNA of the CDR3 is TGTGCCAGCTCACCAGGACAGAAGAACACTGAAGCTTTCTTT.

This clone was seen once. The genes are TRBV5-1 and TRBJ2-7; TRBD2 matches 10 bases. CDR1 and CDR2 from the germline V gene are SGHRS and YFSETQ. The CDR3 runs 14 residues. The trim removed 3 bases at V and 7 bases at J, leaving 7 bases unmatched. As DNA, the CDR3 is TGCGCCAGCAGCTGGCCTAGCGGGAGTGGGGAGCAGTACTTC. Protein: CASSWPSGSGEQYF.

This clone was recorded once. V gene TRBV30 combines with J gene TRBJ1-1, with 7 bases matching TRBD1. V shed 2 bases and J 1 base; nucleotides not matched to a gene: 22. The CDR3 is 20 residues long. Germline CDR1 GTSNPN, CDR2 SVGIG (reference sequence). CDR3 DNA: TGTGCCTGGAGTCCCAATTTTTCGGGGGGGTTAGGACAGGCGAACACTGAAGCTTTCTTT. It encodes CAWSPNFSGGLGQANTEAFF.